The 20 T cell receptor beta chains given below trace back to one sample, sequenced in a study of PD-1 blockade in classical Hodgkin lymphoma. TCRdb's copy holds only in-frame clones and misses some; the assay was immunoSEQ multiplex PCR. The sample has roughly 64,000 clones, approximately 90% seen once; the top ten hold around 8%. Time point: cycle 4 day 1 (C4D1), after more than five weeks of nivolumab. Autologous stem cell transplantation was followed by relapse in every patient, and brentuximab vedotin exposure varied. The sample here was peripheral blood mononuclear cells (PBMCs), taken before the fourth cycle of nivolumab. These receptors were collected from a human donor with classical Hodgkin lymphoma.

The rearrangement joins TRBV21-1 to TRBJ1-2; the table's D call, TRBD1, was not checked against the DNA. TRBV21-1 is classified as a pseudogene. The CDR3 sequence is 16 residues long. The chain's CDR3 is CASSKGDRASGYGYTF. The CDR3 bases are TGTGCCAGCAGCAAAGGAGACAGGGCCAGTGGCTATGGCTACACCTTC.

The chain carries TRBV29-1 and TRBJ2-7; the D is unclear. Germline loops: CDR1 SQVTM, CDR2 ANQGSEA. CDR3 length: 14 amino acids. The ends were cut back, 0 bases at V and 7 bases at J, with 16 bases in the middle. The CDR3 DNA reads TGCAGCGTTGAAGATGGGCAGATCCAACGAGAGCAGTACTTC. Protein: CSVEDGQIQREQYF.

The genes are TRBV4-1 and TRBJ2-7; either TRBD1 or TRBD2 may fit D (5 bases each). CDR1 is MGHRA and CDR2 is YSYEKL in the germline V gene. The CDR3 totals 14 residues. Trimming shortened V by 4 bases and J by 1 base, and 11 bases separated the two germline ends. This chain's CDR3 is CASSLGTDSYEQYF. DNA for the CDR3: TGCGCCAGCAGCCTCGGGACGGATTCCTACGAGCAGTACTTC.

The chain has TRBV6-5 and TRBJ2-7; no clear D. From germline, CDR1 is MNHEY and CDR2 SVGAGI. This CDR3 contains 15 residues. The V end lost 6 bases, the J end lost 0 bases, and 15 bases lay between the germline ends. The CDR3 DNA sequence: TGTGCCAGCAGGACGGCCGGACCAAGCTCCTACGAGCAGTACTTC. It yields the protein CASRTAGPSSYEQYF.

This chain joins TRBV2 and TRBJ2-1; 8 nucleotides match TRBD2. This CDR3 has 15 residues. The V and J ends lost 4 bases and 8 bases, in that order; junction bases with no gene match: 10. CDR1 SNHLY and CDR2 FYNNEI come from the germline V gene. The CDR3 protein is CASSVRGGVGHEQFF. The CDR3 DNA sequence: TGTGCCAGCAGTGTCCGGGGGGGAGTTGGCCATGAGCAGTTCTTC.

V gene TRBV5-4 combines with J gene TRBJ2-7, with 9 bases aligning to TRBD1. Trimming took 3 bases from V and 4 from J; bases not matched to a gene: 5. The V gene's germline CDR1 is SGHNT and CDR2 YYREEE (reference sequence). This CDR3 spans 14 amino acids. The CDR3 DNA reads TGTGCCAGCAGCTGGGGACAGGGAAGTTACGAGCAGTACTTC. Its translation: CASSWGQGSYEQYF.

The CDR3, as DNA: TGTGCCAGCAGTTTTGCGGGGGTGGCTTCTGAGCAGTTCTTC. Residues: CASSFAGVASEQFF. The V gene is TRBV27, the J gene TRBJ2-1; the match to TRBD2 covers 7 bases. This CDR3 has 14 residues. Trimming cost V 3 bases and J 9 bases; bases outside gene matches: 8. CDR1 is MNHEY, CDR2 SMNVEV, per germline (reference sequence).

The genes are TRBV28 and TRBJ1-4, with D possibly being TRBD1 (6 bases). V was pared by 5 bases and J by 3 bases, with 10 bases between. CDR3 length: 14 amino acids. Germline CDR1 is MDHEN and CDR2 is SYDVKM. The CDR3, as DNA: TGTGCCAGCAGTAACAGGGAATCTAATGAAAAACTGTTTTTT. Its translation is CASSNRESNEKLFF.

The chain recombines TRBV7-9 with TRBJ2-1; possible D gene TRBD1, 6 bases. The CDR3 has 15 residues. Between the trimmed V and J ends, which lost 1 base and 7 bases, there was a span of 14 bases. Germline V gene lookup returns CDR1 SEHNR and CDR2 FQNEAQ (reference sequence). The chain's CDR3 is CASSLVPRGNNEQFF. The CDR3 DNA follows: TGTGCCAGCAGCTTAGTGCCCAGGGGAAATAATGAGCAGTTCTTC.

The chain uses TRBV10-1 and TRBJ2-2; TRBD1 aligns across 7 bases. Germline V gives CDR1 WNHNN, CDR2 SYGVQD (reference sequence). V lost 2 bases, J lost 3 bases, and 9 bases stayed unmatched. This CDR3 contains 17 residues. For the CDR3, the DNA is TGCGCCAGCAGTGAGCCAATAGACAGGGCCCACACCGGGGAGCTGTTTTTT. Amino acid sequence: CASSEPIDRAHTGELFF.

J is TRBJ1-6 and V is TRBV28; D is perhaps TRBD1 (5 bases). The CDR3 consists of 16 residues. Germline lookup yields CDR1 MDHEN and CDR2 SYDVKM. V gave up 6 bases and J gave up 5 bases, with 17 bases separating them. The CDR3 spells CASRGRPTVDNSPLHF. The CDR3 bases are TGTGCCAGCAGGGGACGGCCCACAGTGGATAATTCACCCCTCCACTTT.

The rearrangement uses TRBV5-1 and TRBJ2-3; 9 nucleotides agree with TRBD2. The CDR3 is 15 amino acids. The germline CDR1 and CDR2 sequences are SGHRS and YFSETQ. Trimming cost V 2 bases and J 2 bases; bases outside gene matches: 3. This CDR3 is CASSFRTSATDTQYF. CDR3 nucleotides: TGCGCCAGCAGCTTCAGGACTAGCGCCACAGATACGCAGTATTTT.

Here the CDR3 DNA reads TGTGCCAGCAGCTCAACTAGCGCCTACAATGAGCAGTTCTTC. Protein sequence: CASSSTSAYNEQFF. V is TRBV5-4 and J is TRBJ2-1; 7 nucleotides match TRBD2. CDR3 length: 14 amino acids. Germline lookup yields CDR1 SGHNT and CDR2 YYREEE (reference sequence). V shed 3 bases and J 2 bases; nucleotides not matched to a gene: 2.

The chain employs TRBV28 and TRBJ2-3; tentative D call: TRBD1 (6 bases). This CDR3 is built from 14 residues. Germline values: CDR1 MDHEN, CDR2 SYDVKM. Between the trimmed V and J ends, which lost 5 bases and 7 bases, there was a span of 16 bases. The CDR3 region is CASSPRVGGHTQYF. The CDR3 coding sequence is TGTGCCAGCAGTCCGCGAGTAGGGGGACATACGCAGTATTTT. Together with reference TRBV28 and TRBJ2-3, the CDR3 gives the full variable domain: DVKVTQSSRYLVKRTGEKVFLECVQDMDHENMFWYRQDPGLGLRLIYFSYDVKMKEKGDIPEGYSVSREKKERFSLILESASTNQTSMYLCASSPRVGGHTQYFGPGTRLTVL.

The chain uses TRBV6-1 and TRBJ2-5; D gene uncertain. This CDR3 is built from 16 residues. Germline V gene lookup returns CDR1 MNHNS and CDR2 SASEGT. V was clipped by 2 bases and J by 5 bases, with 18 bases between them. The DNA of the CDR3 is TGTGCCAGCAGTGAATTCTCTAGGGCCTTCGGGGAGACCCAGTACTTC. The encoded protein is CASSEFSRAFGETQYF.

This chain uses TRBV4-1 with TRBJ2-7; TRBD1 aligns across 11 bases. CDR3 length equals 17 residues. CDR1 is MGHRA, CDR2 YSYEKL, per germline. Losses at the gene ends were 0 bases for V and 4 bases for J; bases not matched to a gene: 8. The CDR3 reads CASSQEIADRGRYEQYF. The DNA for the CDR3 is TGCGCCAGCAGCCAAGAAATCGCGGACAGGGGGCGATACGAGCAGTACTTC.

The chain recombines TRBV27 with TRBJ2-1; D gene unclear. The CDR3 is 14 amino acids. Per the germline V gene, CDR1 is MNHEY and CDR2 is SMNVEV (reference sequence). Trimming took 4 bases from V and 3 from J, leaving 10 bases between them. CDR3 loop: CASSSGWGYNEQFF. The CDR3 bases are TGTGCCAGCAGTTCTGGCTGGGGCTACAATGAGCAGTTCTTC.

This sequence joins TRBV7-7 and TRBJ2-1; weak D call: TRBD1 (5 bases). Germline V CDR1 and CDR2: SSHAT, FNYEAQ (reference sequence). Deletions cut 5 bases from V and 6 bases from J, with 17 bases between. This CDR3 has 15 amino acids. CDR3 residues: CASSPGLVVGNEQFF. The CDR3, as DNA: TGTGCCAGCAGCCCAGGGCTGGTCGTAGGCAATGAGCAGTTCTTC. The complete variable domain, with remaining parts taken from reference TRBV7-7 and TRBJ2-1, reads GAGVSQSPRYKVTKRGQDVTLRCDPISSHATLYWYQQALGQGPEFLTYFNYEAQPDKSGLPSDRFSAERPEGSISTLTIQRTEQRDSAMYRCASSPGLVVGNEQFFGPGTRLTVL.

The chain joins TRBV10-2 to TRBJ2-7; 9 bases fit TRBD2. V lost 3 bases, J lost 12 bases, and 12 bases stayed unmatched. This CDR3 has 14 residues. From germline, CDR1 is WSHSY and CDR2 SAAADI. The CDR3, as DNA: TGCGCCAGCAGTGATAGCCCCTTAGCGGGAGAACGGTACTTC. It encodes CASSDSPLAGERYF.

The chain recombines TRBV2 with TRBJ2-1, with 9 positions matching TRBD1. CDR1 SNHLY and CDR2 FYNNEI come from the germline V gene. The ends lost 8 bases at V and 7 bases at J; junction bases unmatched: 6. This CDR3 is 13 amino acids long. The CDR3 coding sequence is TGTGCCAGCGGTGGGGACAGGGAGAATGAGCAGTTCTTC. Its translation is CASGGDRENEQFF.